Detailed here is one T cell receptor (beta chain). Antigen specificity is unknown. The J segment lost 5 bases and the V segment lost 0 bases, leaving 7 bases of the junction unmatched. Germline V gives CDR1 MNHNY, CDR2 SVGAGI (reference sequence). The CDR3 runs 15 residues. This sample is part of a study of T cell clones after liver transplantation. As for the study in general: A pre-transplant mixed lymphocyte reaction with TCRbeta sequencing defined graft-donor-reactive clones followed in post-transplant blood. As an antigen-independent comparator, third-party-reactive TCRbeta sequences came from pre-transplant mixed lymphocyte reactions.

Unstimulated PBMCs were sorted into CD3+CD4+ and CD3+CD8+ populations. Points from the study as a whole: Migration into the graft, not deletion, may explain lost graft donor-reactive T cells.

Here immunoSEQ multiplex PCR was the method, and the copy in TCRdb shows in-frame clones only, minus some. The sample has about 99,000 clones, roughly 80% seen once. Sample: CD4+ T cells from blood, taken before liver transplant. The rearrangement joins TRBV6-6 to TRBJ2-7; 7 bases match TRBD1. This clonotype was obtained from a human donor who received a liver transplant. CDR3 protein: CASSYSRQGPNEQYF. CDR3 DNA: TGTGCCAGCAGTTACTCTCGACAGGGTCCGAACGAGCAGTACTTC.